This T cell receptor beta chain is drawn from a study of blood T cell repertoires in COVID-19. On the study more broadly: From the United States, Italy and Spain came samples of acute and convalescent COVID-19. PBMCs, B-cell-depleted T cells, or T cells were the source of the cDNA or gDNA that made up the material.

Per germline, CDR1 LGHDT and CDR2 YNNKEL (reference sequence). CDR3 length equals 16 residues. V was pared by 4 bases and J by 5 bases, with 8 bases of the junction left unmatched. As originally analysed: How many nucleated cells were present was estimated from reference gene primer amplification. Sequencing was performed with immunoSEQ multiplex PCR; in TCRdb, only in-frame clones are kept and a portion is missing. Clone size and the V and J calls come from that table; the DNA yielded D and trimming. The profile shows roughly 500,000 clones, roughly nine tenths of them singletons. Cohort 3 donors were reported recovered after two negative PCRs, clearance, or symptom resolution.

This chain connects TRBV3-1 (or the pseudogene TRBV3-2) to TRBJ1-4; 9 positions match TRBD1. Sequencing was done on a sample of PBMCs or T cells enriched from blood (not recorded which). This receptor was obtained from a woman aged 55-75 years who had recovered from COVID-19. Here the CDR3 reads CASSLTGGGGNEKLFF. The CDR3 DNA reads TGTGCCAGCAGCCTGACAGGGGGAGGAGGCAATGAAAAACTGTTTTTT.